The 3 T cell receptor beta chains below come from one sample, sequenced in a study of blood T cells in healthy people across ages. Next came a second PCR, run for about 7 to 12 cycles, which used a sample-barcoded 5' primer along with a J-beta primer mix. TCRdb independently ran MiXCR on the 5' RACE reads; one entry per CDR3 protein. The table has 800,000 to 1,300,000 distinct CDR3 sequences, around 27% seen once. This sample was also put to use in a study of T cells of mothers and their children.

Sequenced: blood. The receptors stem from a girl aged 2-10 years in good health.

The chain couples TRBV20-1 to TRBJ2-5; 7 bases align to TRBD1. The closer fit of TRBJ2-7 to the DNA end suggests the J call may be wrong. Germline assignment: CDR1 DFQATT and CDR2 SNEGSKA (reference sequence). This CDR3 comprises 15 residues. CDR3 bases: TGCAGTGCTAGTCCTTCGGACAGGCCCTCCTACGAGCAGTACTTC. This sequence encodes CSASPSDRPSYEQYF.

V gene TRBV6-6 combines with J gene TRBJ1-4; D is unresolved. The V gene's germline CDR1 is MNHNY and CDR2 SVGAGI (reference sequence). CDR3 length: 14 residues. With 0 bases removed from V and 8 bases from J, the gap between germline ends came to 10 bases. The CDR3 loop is CASSYSGLVEKLFF. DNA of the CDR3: TGTGCCAGCAGTTACTCGGGTCTGGTGGAAAAACTGTTTTTT.

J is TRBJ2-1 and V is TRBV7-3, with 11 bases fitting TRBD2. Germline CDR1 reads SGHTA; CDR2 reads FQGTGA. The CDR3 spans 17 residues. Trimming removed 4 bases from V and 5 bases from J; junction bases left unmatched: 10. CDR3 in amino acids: CASSSRLAGGPNNEQFF. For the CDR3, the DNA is TGTGCCAGCAGCTCTAGGTTAGCGGGAGGGCCTAACAATGAGCAGTTCTTC.